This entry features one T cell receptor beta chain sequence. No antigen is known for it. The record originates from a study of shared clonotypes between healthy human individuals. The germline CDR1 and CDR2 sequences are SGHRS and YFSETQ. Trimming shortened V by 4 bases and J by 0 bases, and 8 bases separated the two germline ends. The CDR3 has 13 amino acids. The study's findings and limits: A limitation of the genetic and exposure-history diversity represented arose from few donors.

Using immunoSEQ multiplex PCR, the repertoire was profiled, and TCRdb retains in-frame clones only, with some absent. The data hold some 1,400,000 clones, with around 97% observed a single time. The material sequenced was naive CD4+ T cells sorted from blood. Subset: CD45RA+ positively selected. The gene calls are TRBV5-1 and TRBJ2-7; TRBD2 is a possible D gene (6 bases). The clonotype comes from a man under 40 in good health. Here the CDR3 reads CASSRGYSYEQYF. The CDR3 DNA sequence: TGCGCCAGCAGCCGGGGGTACTCCTACGAGCAGTACTTC.